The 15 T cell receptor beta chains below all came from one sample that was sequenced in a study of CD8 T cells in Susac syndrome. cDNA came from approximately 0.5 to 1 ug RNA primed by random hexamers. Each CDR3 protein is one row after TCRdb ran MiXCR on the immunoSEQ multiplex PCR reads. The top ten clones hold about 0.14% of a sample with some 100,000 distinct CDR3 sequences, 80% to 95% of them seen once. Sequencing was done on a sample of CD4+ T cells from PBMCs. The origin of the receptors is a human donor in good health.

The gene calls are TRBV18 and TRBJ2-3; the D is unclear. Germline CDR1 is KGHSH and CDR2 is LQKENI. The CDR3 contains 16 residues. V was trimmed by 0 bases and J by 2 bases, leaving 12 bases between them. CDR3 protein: CASSPPDVSPTDTQYF. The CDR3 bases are TGTGCCAGCTCACCACCTGACGTATCCCCCACAGATACGCAGTATTTT. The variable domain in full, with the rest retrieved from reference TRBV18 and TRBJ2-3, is NAGVMQNPRHLVRRRGQEARLRCSPMKGHSHVYWYRQLPEEGLKFMVYLQKENIIDESGMPKERFSAEFPKEGPSILRIQQVVRGDSAAYFCASSPPDVSPTDTQYFGPGTRLTVL.

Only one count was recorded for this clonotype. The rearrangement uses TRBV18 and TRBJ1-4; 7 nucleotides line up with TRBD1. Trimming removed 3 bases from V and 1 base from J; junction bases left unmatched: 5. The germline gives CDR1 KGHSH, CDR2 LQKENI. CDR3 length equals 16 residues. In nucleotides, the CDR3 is TGTGCCAGCTCACCCGACAGGGTTGGAACTAATGAAAAACTGTTTTTT. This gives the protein CASSPDRVGTNEKLFF.

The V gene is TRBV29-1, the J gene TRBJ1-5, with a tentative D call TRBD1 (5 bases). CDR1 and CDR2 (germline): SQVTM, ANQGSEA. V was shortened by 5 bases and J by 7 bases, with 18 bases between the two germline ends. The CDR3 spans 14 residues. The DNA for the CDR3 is TGCAGCGTTATCGTTGCTTCAGGGAACCAGCCCCAGCATTTT. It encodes CSVIVASGNQPQHF.

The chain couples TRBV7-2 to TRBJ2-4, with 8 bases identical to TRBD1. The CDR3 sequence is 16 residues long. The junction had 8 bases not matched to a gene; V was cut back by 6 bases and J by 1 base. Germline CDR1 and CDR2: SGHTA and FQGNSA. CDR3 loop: CASRPPGGLAKNIQYF. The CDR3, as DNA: TGTGCCAGCAGACCTCCAGGGGGCCTCGCCAAAAACATTCAGTACTTC.

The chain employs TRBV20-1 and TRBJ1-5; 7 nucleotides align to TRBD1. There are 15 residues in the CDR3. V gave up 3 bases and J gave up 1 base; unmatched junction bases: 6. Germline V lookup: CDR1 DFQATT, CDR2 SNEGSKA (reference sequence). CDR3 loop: CSARQQGSSNQPQHF. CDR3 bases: TGCAGTGCTAGGCAACAGGGGTCGAGCAATCAGCCCCAGCATTTT.

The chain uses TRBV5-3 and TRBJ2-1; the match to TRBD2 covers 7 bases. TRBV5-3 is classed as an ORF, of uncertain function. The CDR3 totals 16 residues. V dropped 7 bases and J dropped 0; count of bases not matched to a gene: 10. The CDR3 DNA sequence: TGTGCCAGATCCTCCCGCGGGGGTTGCTCCTACAATGAGCAGTTCTTC. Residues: CARSSRGGCSYNEQFF.

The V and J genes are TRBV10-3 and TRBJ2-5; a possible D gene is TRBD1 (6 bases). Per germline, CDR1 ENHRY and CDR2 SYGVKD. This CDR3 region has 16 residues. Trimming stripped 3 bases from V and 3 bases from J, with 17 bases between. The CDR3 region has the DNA TGTGCCATCAGTGACCCCTTAGGAAACAGGGAAGAGACCCAGTACTTC. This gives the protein CAISDPLGNREETQYF.

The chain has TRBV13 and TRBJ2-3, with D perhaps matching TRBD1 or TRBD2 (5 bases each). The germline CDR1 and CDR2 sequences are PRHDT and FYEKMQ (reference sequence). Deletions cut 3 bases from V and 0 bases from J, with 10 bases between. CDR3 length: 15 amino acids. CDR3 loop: CASSFTGGSTDTQYF. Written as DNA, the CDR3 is TGTGCCAGCAGCTTCACAGGAGGTAGCACAGATACGCAGTATTTT.

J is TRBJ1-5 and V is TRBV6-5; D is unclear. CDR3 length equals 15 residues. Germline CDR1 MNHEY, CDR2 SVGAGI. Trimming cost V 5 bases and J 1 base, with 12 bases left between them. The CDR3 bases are TGTGCCAGCAGTCCCCGATCTATCAGCAATCAGCCCCAGCATTTT. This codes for CASSPRSISNQPQHF.

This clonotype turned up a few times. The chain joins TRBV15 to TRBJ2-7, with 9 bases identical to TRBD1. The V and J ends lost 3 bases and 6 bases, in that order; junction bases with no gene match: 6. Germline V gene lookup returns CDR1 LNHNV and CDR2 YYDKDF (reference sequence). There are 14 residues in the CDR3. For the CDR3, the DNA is TGTGCCACCAGCAGCGGGACAGGGACCCTCGAGCAGTACTTC. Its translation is CATSSGTGTLEQYF. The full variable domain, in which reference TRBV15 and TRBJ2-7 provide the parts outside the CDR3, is DAMVIQNPRYQVTQFGKPVTLSCSQTLNHNVMYWYQQKSSQAPKLLFHYYDKDFNNEADTPDNFQSRRPNTSFCFLDIRSPGLGDTAMYLCATSSGTGTLEQYFGPGTRLTVT.

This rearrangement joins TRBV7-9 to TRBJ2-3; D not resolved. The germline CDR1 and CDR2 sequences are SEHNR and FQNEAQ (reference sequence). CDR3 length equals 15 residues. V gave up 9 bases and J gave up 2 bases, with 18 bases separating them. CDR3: CASPSELDFTDTQYF. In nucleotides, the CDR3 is TGTGCCAGTCCCTCCGAGCTCGACTTCACAGATACGCAGTATTTT.

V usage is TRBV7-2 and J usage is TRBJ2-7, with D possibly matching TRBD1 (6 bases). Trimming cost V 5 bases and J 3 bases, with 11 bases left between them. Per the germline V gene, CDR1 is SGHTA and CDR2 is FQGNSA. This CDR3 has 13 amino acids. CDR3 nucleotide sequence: TGTGCCAGCAGCACGACAGGATACTACGAGCAGTACTTC. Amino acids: CASSTTGYYEQYF. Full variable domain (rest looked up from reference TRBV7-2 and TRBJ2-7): GAGVSQSPSNKVTEKGKDVELRCDPISGHTALYWYRQSLGQGLEFLIYFQGNSAPDKSGLPSDRFSAERTGGSVSTLTIQRTQQEDSAVYLCASSTTGYYEQYFGPGTRLTVT.

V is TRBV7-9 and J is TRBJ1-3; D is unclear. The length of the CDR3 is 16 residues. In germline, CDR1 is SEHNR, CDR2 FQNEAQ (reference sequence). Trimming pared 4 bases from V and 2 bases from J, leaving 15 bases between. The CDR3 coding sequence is TGTGCCAGCAGCTCCCCCCTAAAGGGTCCTGGAAACACCATATATTTT. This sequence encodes CASSSPLKGPGNTIYF.

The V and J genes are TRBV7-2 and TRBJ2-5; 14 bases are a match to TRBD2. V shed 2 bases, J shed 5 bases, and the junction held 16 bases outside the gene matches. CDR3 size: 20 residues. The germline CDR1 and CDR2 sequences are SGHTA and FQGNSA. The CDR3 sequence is CASSLTGLAGANLGAETQYF. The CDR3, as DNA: TGTGCCAGCAGCTTAACGGGACTAGCGGGGGCCAATCTAGGGGCGGAGACCCAGTACTTC.

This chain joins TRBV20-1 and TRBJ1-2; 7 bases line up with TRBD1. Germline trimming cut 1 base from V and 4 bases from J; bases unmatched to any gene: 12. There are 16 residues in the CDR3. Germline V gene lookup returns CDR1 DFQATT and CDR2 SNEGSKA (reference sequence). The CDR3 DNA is TGCAGTGCTAGAGGGGACAGCCTAAAGTCTGGCTATGGCTACACCTTC. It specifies CSARGDSLKSGYGYTF.